The 28 T cell receptor beta chains presented below share a single source sample, sequenced in a study of CD8+ T cells in alopecia areata. Following RNA extraction, reverse transcription yielded cDNA that acted as the sequencing template. This table comes from immunoSEQ multiplex PCR, and its TCRdb copy is limited to in-frame clones, with some not included. The data hold hundreds of thousands of clones, with roughly two thirds observed a single time. The source was CD4+ T cells sorted from blood, collected at week 0. These TCRs come from a human donor with alopecia areata.

CDR3 DNA sequence: TGTGCCAGCTCACCGCAACATGGGGGGACCGAGCAGTACTTC. This translates into CASSPQHGGTEQYF. This rearrangement joins TRBV18 to TRBJ2-7; D is possibly TRBD2 (6 bases). Trimming took off 3 bases at V and 6 bases at J, with 15 bases between the two ends. The CDR3 spans 14 residues. Germline V gives CDR1 KGHSH, CDR2 LQKENI.

This clone was detected only a few times. DNA for the CDR3: TGTGCCAGCAGCCGCGACAGGGTGGGAACCGGGGAGCTGTTTTTT. Translating gives CASSRDRVGTGELFF. The chain uses TRBV7-9 and TRBJ2-2; 7 bases map to TRBD1. Trimming cost V 5 bases and J 5 bases; bases outside gene matches: 8. CDR1 is SEHNR, CDR2 FQNEAQ, per germline (reference sequence). The CDR3 contains 15 residues.

The chain is built from TRBV30 and TRBJ1-5; D gene unclear. Germline V gene lookup returns CDR1 GTSNPN and CDR2 SVGIG (reference sequence). The CDR3 contains 14 residues. Trimming cost V 3 bases and J 2 bases, with 11 bases left between them. CDR3 sequence (DNA): TGTGCCTGGAGCGACCCAGTGGGCAATCAGCCCCAGCATTTT. It specifies CAWSDPVGNQPQHF.

The chain uses TRBV29-1 and TRBJ2-4; D is ambiguous. CDR1 and CDR2 from the germline V gene are SQVTM and ANQGSEA. The CDR3 has 10 residues. V was shortened by 4 bases and J by 6 bases, with 4 bases between the two germline ends. CDR3 sequence reads: CSVGSNIQYF. CDR3 nucleotide sequence: TGCAGCGTTGGCTCAAACATTCAGTACTTC.

This clone occurred a few times. This chain's CDR3 is CAGTGGSGANVLTF. CDR3 sequence (DNA): TGTGCCGGGACAGGGGGCTCTGGGGCCAACGTCCTGACTTTC. This rearrangement joins TRBV30 to TRBJ2-6; the match to TRBD1 covers 11 bases. This CDR3 region has 14 residues. Germline loops: CDR1 GTSNPN, CDR2 SVGIG (reference sequence). With V trimmed by 8 bases and J by 0 bases, 0 bases remained unmatched. The whole variable domain, filled in from reference TRBV30 and TRBJ2-6, reads SQTIHQWPATLVQPVGSPLSLECTVEGTSNPNLYWYRQAAGRGLQLLFYSVGIGQISSEVPQNLSASRPQDRQFILSSKKLLLSDSGFYLCAGTGGSGANVLTFGAGSRLTVL.

This chain uses TRBV9 with TRBJ2-3; TRBD1 might be the D (5 bases). CDR1 is SGDLS, CDR2 YYNGEE, per germline. V was trimmed by 0 bases and J by 7 bases, leaving 6 bases between them. The CDR3 spans 12 residues. DNA of the CDR3: TGTGCCAGCAGCGTAGAGGGGAATACGCAGTATTTT. It translates to CASSVEGNTQYF.

The count of this clone is one. The same CDR3 is also encoded by other DNA sequences in this sample. The rearrangement links TRBV30 to TRBJ1-1; perhaps TRBD1 as D (6 bases). CDR1 and CDR2 from the germline V gene are GTSNPN and SVGIG (reference sequence). The CDR3 totals 13 residues. Trimming removed 3 bases at V and 0 bases at J, with 8 bases between. The CDR3 region is CAWRDSLNTEAFF. In DNA form, the CDR3 reads TGTGCCTGGAGGGACAGTCTGAACACTGAAGCTTTCTTT.

The CDR3 nucleotides read TGCAGCGTTGAAGGGTTTACCGGGGAGCTGTTTTTT. This translates into CSVEGFTGELFF. This sequence joins TRBV29-1 and TRBJ2-2; D is undetermined. The CDR3 totals 12 residues. V was pared by 1 base and J by 5 bases, with 5 bases between. Germline lookup yields CDR1 SQVTM and CDR2 ANQGSEA.

The rearrangement links TRBV2 to TRBJ1-6; 8 bases align to TRBD1. The junction had 6 bases not matched to a gene; V was cut back by 6 bases and J by 11 bases. The CDR3 totals 13 residues. The germline V gene encodes CDR1 SNHLY and CDR2 FYNNEI. CDR3 in DNA: TGTGCCAGCAGCCAAGAGGACAGGGCACCCCTCCACTTT. It is translated as CASSQEDRAPLHF.

This clone has a handful of counts. The rearrangement joins TRBV5-1 to TRBJ2-3, with 8 bases identical to TRBD1. This CDR3 has 14 residues. Germline CDR1 is SGHRS and CDR2 is YFSETQ. Trimming at V came to 3 bases and at J to 5 bases, leaving 5 bases not matched to a gene. The CDR3 DNA is TGCGCCAGCAGCTACGGACAGGGCGGAGATACGCAGTATTTT. This codes for CASSYGQGGDTQYF.

The gene calls are TRBV4-2 and TRBJ1-6; D remains unclear. Germline V CDR1 and CDR2: LGHNA, YNFKEQ. V shed 0 bases and J shed 8 bases, with 5 bases lying between them. CDR3 length: 13 amino acids. The CDR3 is CASSQDRDSPLHF. The DNA for the CDR3 is TGTGCCAGCAGCCAAGATCGTGATTCACCCCTCCACTTT.

This clone was observed a single time. The chain has TRBV4-2 and TRBJ1-5; D gene uncertain. This CDR3 contains 13 residues. V lost 0 bases and J 6 bases, leaving 6 bases between the germline ends. CDR1 and CDR2 (germline): LGHNA, YNFKEQ. The CDR3 sequence is CASSQDLGQPQHF. For the CDR3, the DNA is TGTGCCAGCAGCCAAGATCTCGGTCAGCCCCAGCATTTT.

This chain connects TRBV30 to TRBJ2-7; 9 bases line up with TRBD1. The V and J ends lost 0 bases and 2 bases, in that order; junction bases with no gene match: 5. The CDR3 is 15 amino acids. The germline gives CDR1 GTSNPN, CDR2 SVGIG (reference sequence). The CDR3 nucleotides are TGTGCCTGGAGTGTACTGGGGGACAGGGCCTACGAGCAGTACTTC. Amino acid sequence: CAWSVLGDRAYEQYF.

The rearrangement joins TRBV7-9 to TRBJ2-5, with 7 bases identical to TRBD1. Per the germline V gene, CDR1 is SEHNR and CDR2 is FQNEAQ (reference sequence). CDR3 size: 18 residues. J was trimmed by 5 bases and V by 3 bases; bases with no gene match: 18. In DNA form, the CDR3 reads TGTGCCAGCAGCTTCGAAAGATCTGACAGGGTCCTTAGGGAGACCCAGTACTTC. This encodes CASSFERSDRVLRETQYF.

The chain has TRBV30 and TRBJ1-1; D is uncertain. Trimming pared 0 bases from V and 7 bases from J, leaving 6 bases between. This CDR3 has 11 residues. Germline CDR1 and CDR2: GTSNPN and SVGIG (reference sequence). This chain's CDR3 is CAWSVRLEAFF. The CDR3 DNA sequence: TGTGCCTGGAGTGTTCGTCTTGAAGCTTTCTTT.

The V call is TRBV29-1, the J call TRBJ1-2; D is ambiguous. Germline CDR1 SQVTM, CDR2 ANQGSEA. This CDR3 is built from 16 residues. Trimming shortened V by 0 bases and J by 4 bases, and 18 bases separated the two germline ends. The CDR3: CSVEDYRAGTFYGYTF. CDR3 DNA sequence: TGCAGCGTTGAAGATTACCGGGCAGGAACCTTCTATGGCTACACCTTC.

The chain joins TRBV6-5 to TRBJ2-7; D is uncertain. The V gene's germline CDR1 is MNHEY and CDR2 SVGAGI. The germline V and J ends were trimmed by 0 bases and 6 bases, with 9 bases remaining between them. This CDR3 is built from 13 residues. The CDR3 spells CASSYSGLSEQYF. CDR3 bases: TGTGCCAGCAGTTACTCGGGATTAAGCGAGCAGTACTTC.

The chain is built from TRBV4-1 and TRBJ2-5; maybe TRBD2 (6 bases). Trimming removed 0 bases from V and 5 bases from J, with 16 bases in between. Germline V CDR1 and CDR2: MGHRA, YSYEKL. The CDR3 consists of 16 residues. CDR3 region: CASSQDPGLLGETQYF. For the CDR3, the DNA is TGCGCCAGCAGCCAAGACCCTGGACTATTGGGCGAGACCCAGTACTTC.

Concerning this clone: Since no conserved phenylalanine or tryptophan closes the CDR3, a read error is the likely cause. The DNA is omitted, as the CDR3 cannot be located on it reliably, and the CDR3 follows TCRdb's listing. J is TRBJ2-7 and V is TRBV18. Germline V gene lookup returns CDR1 KGHSH and CDR2 LQKENI. The CDR3 contains 8 residues when both ends are counted. The CDR3 sequence: CASSPQDG.

The gene calls are TRBV30 and TRBJ2-1, with D perhaps TRBD2 (6 bases). The CDR3 consists of 13 residues. Germline V gives CDR1 GTSNPN, CDR2 SVGIG (reference sequence). V was clipped by 0 bases and J by 10 bases, with 13 bases between them. CDR3 in amino acids: CAWSVWGGDEQFF. CDR3 nucleotides: TGTGCCTGGAGTGTATGGGGCGGGGACGAGCAGTTCTTC.

The chain recombines TRBV30 with TRBJ2-2; 8 nucleotides align to TRBD2. The CDR3 length is 17 residues. CDR1 GTSNPN and CDR2 SVGIG come from the germline V gene (reference sequence). The V gene end was trimmed by 0 bases and the J gene end by 6 bases; junction bases not matched to a gene: 12. The CDR3 loop is CAWSVLGGGFKAGELFF. CDR3 sequence (DNA): TGTGCCTGGAGTGTCCTTGGCGGGGGGTTTAAAGCCGGGGAGCTGTTTTTT.

The chain is built from TRBV29-1 and TRBJ2-5, with 9 bases aligning to TRBD2. The CDR3 extends over 11 amino acids. Trimming cost V 7 bases and J 9 bases; bases outside gene matches: 6. Germline V gene sequence: CDR1 SQVTM, CDR2 ANQGSEA. CDR3 in amino acids: CSAIAGEPQYF. CDR3 nucleotides: TGCAGCGCAATAGCGGGGGAACCCCAGTACTTC.

The chain recombines TRBV25-1 with TRBJ1-6; 7 bases are shared with TRBD1. CDR3 size: 13 residues. V trimming: 10 bases; J trimming: 9 bases; junction bases outside the gene matches: 9. CDR1 is MGHDK and CDR2 is SYGVNS in the germline V gene. The CDR3, as DNA: TGTGCCACCAGAGACAGGGAAATTTCACCCCTCCACTTT. Amino acids: CATRDREISPLHF.

J is TRBJ2-7 and V is TRBV11-3; the match to TRBD1 covers 7 bases. Trimming at V came to 0 bases and at J to 8 bases, leaving 13 bases not matched to a gene. From germline, CDR1 is SGHNT and CDR2 YENEEA. This CDR3 is 16 amino acids long. The CDR3 region is CASSLDQGTVFLQQYF. The CDR3 region has the DNA TGTGCCAGCAGCTTAGATCAAGGGACAGTTTTTCTTCAGCAGTACTTC.

The J gene is TRBJ1-5, the V gene TRBV19; D is uncertain. This CDR3 region has 14 residues. Per germline, CDR1 LNHDA and CDR2 SQIVND (reference sequence). V shed 7 bases and J shed 8 bases, with 18 bases lying between them. For the CDR3, the DNA is TGTGCCAGTAAGCCGGCAGCTGAGTGGAAGCCCCAGCATTTT. Amino acid sequence: CASKPAAEWKPQHF. The complete variable domain, with remaining parts taken from reference TRBV19 and TRBJ1-5, reads DGGITQSPKYLFRKEGQNVTLSCEQNLNHDAMYWYRQDPGQGLRLIYYSQIVNDFQKGDIAEGYSVSREKKESFPLTVTSAQKNPTAFYLCASKPAAEWKPQHFGDGTRLSIL.

There are a few counts of this clone. The chain joins TRBV6-6 to TRBJ2-7, with 12 bases fitting TRBD1. The CDR3 covers 14 residues. Germline loops: CDR1 MNHNY, CDR2 SVGAGI (reference sequence). With 6 bases clipped from V and 6 bases from J, the junction kept 6 bases outside the gene matches. CDR3 nucleotide sequence: TGTGCCAGCAGACTACCGGGACAGGGGGCCGAGCAGTACTTC. It yields the protein CASRLPGQGAEQYF.

This clone has only a few counts. This chain uses TRBV7-2 with TRBJ2-1, with D possibly matching TRBD2 (6 bases). The V end was cut by 6 bases, the J end by 9 bases, with 18 bases between. The CDR3 runs 14 residues. Germline V gene data show CDR1 as SGHTA and CDR2 as FQGNSA. CDR3 sequence reads: CASSFRGKNGEQFF. CDR3 coding DNA: TGTGCCAGCAGTTTTCGGGGGAAAAATGGTGAGCAGTTCTTC.

This rearrangement joins TRBV9 to TRBJ2-1; no clear D. V gave up 3 bases and J gave up 9 bases, with 19 bases separating them. Germline values: CDR1 SGDLS, CDR2 YYNGEE. The CDR3 runs to 15 residues. CDR3 nucleotides: TGTGCCAGCAGCGCGCCAACAGTCCCAGACCCTGAGCAGTTCTTC. This gives the protein CASSAPTVPDPEQFF.